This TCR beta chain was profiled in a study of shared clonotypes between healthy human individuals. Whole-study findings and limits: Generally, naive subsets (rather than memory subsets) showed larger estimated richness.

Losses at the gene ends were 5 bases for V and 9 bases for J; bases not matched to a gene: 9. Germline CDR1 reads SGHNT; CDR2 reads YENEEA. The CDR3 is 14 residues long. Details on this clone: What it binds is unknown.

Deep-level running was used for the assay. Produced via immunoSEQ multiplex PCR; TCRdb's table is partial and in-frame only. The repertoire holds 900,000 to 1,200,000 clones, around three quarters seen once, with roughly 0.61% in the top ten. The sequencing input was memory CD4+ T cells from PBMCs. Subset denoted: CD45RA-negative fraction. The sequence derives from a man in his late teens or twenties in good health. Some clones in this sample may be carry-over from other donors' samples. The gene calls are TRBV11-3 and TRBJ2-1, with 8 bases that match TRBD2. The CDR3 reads CASSPGTRRGEQFF. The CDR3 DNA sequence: TGTGCCAGCAGCCCAGGGACTAGAAGGGGTGAGCAGTTCTTC.